Following are 22 T cell receptor beta chains from one sample sequenced in a study of T cells after yellow fever vaccination. TCRdb analysed the 5' RACE reads with MiXCR anew, one entry per CDR3 protein. The table lists about 350,000 distinct CDR3 sequences, 7% to 9% of them singletons. The sequencing used PBMCs, collected about 49 days after the first yellow fever vaccination. These receptors were collected from a man between 18 and 35 years old who received the YFV17D yellow fever vaccine.

This clonotype has only a few counts. The chain combines TRBV29-1 with TRBJ2-1; D is unclear. The CDR3 sequence is 11 residues long. V lost 3 bases, J lost 9 bases, and 9 bases lay in between. CDR1 and CDR2 (germline): SQVTM, ANQGSEA. The CDR3 reads CSVEASAEQFF. DNA of the CDR3: TGCAGCGTTGAGGCGAGTGCTGAGCAGTTCTTC.

V gene TRBV10-3 combines with J gene TRBJ1-2; unclear D gene. From germline, CDR1 is ENHRY and CDR2 SYGVKD. The CDR3 spans 14 residues. V lost 6 bases, J lost 1 base, and 12 bases lay in between. DNA of the CDR3: TGTGCCATCAGCGACGAACGGAGTAACTATGGCTACACCTTC. Encoded protein: CAISDERSNYGYTF.

This clonotype was picked up many times. This chain uses TRBV12-3 or TRBV12-4 with TRBJ2-7; TRBD1 agrees at 7 bases. This CDR3 spans 13 amino acids. V was clipped by 4 bases and J by 1 base; unmatched bases: 1. In DNA form, the CDR3 reads TGTGCCAGCAGTTCGACAGGGTCCTACGAGCAGTACTTC. Translation gives CASSSTGSYEQYF.

The rearrangement uses TRBV30 and TRBJ2-7; TRBD1 might be the D (5 bases). Trimming cost V 2 bases and J 2 bases, with 7 bases left between them. Germline CDR1 GTSNPN, CDR2 SVGIG (reference sequence). CDR3 length: 12 amino acids. CDR3 sequence (DNA): TGTGCCTGGAGTATAGGGGCCTACGAGCAGTACTTC. Its translation: CAWSIGAYEQYF. Together with reference TRBV30 and TRBJ2-7, the CDR3 gives the full variable domain: SQTIHQWPATLVQPVGSPLSLECTVEGTSNPNLYWYRQAAGRGLQLLFYSVGIGQISSEVPQNLSASRPQDRQFILSSKKLLLSDSGFYLCAWSIGAYEQYFGPGTRLTVT.

This clonotype was detected ten times or more. The V and J genes are TRBV28 and TRBJ2-7; D unclear. The CDR3 has 13 residues. V was cut by 3 bases and J by 4 bases, with 10 bases left in between. The germline V gene has CDR1 MDHEN and CDR2 SYDVKM. In DNA, the CDR3 is TGTGCCAGCAGTTTCGGGCCCTCTTACGAGCAGTACGTC. This sequence encodes CASSFGPSYEQYV.

This clonotype was detected a few times. The V call is TRBV12-3 or TRBV12-4, the J call TRBJ2-3, with D unresolved. With 1 base removed from V and 8 bases from J, the gap between germline ends came to 7 bases. The CDR3 has 12 amino acids. CDR3 DNA sequence: TGTGCCAGCAGTTTAGAGATCACTACGCAGTATTTT. This encodes CASSLEITTQYF.

This clonotype was counted only a few times. The chain is built from TRBV4-2 and TRBJ2-3; possibly TRBD2 for D (5 bases). The germline V gene has CDR1 LGHNA and CDR2 YNFKEQ. The CDR3 is 15 amino acids. The V gene lost 4 bases and the J gene lost 0 bases, with 11 bases spanning the gap. The CDR3, as DNA: TGTGCCAGCAGCCTGGAGGCGTTTAGCACAGATACGCAGTATTTT. It is translated as CASSLEAFSTDTQYF.

This clonotype was seen repeatedly, ten times or more. The V and J genes are TRBV7-9 and TRBJ2-1; TRBD2 matches at 9 bases. The junction had 1 base not matched to a gene; V was cut back by 0 bases and J by 4 bases. Germline lookup yields CDR1 SEHNR and CDR2 FQNEAQ (reference sequence). There are 15 residues in the CDR3. CDR3 protein: CASSLAAGGYNEQFF. The CDR3 DNA reads as TGTGCCAGCAGCTTAGCGGCGGGGGGGTACAATGAGCAGTTCTTC.

J is TRBJ1-2 and V is TRBV27; D is unresolved. Germline loops: CDR1 MNHEY, CDR2 SMNVEV (reference sequence). This CDR3 comprises 13 residues. Trimming left V 3 bases short and J 2 bases short, with 7 bases between. The CDR3 region is CASSLNRNYGYTF. In DNA form, the CDR3 reads TGTGCCAGCAGTTTGAACAGAAACTATGGCTACACCTTC.

The V gene is TRBV19, the J gene TRBJ1-5; 10 positions agree with TRBD1. The CDR3 has 16 amino acids. The V gene's germline CDR1 is LNHDA and CDR2 SQIVND (reference sequence). Losses at the gene ends were 1 base for V and 6 bases for J; bases not matched to a gene: 6. CDR3 nucleotides: TGTGCCAGTAGTATAGGAGTGGACAGGGGGGTTCAGCCCCAGCATTTT. Translation: CASSIGVDRGVQPQHF.

The chain joins TRBV5-1 to TRBJ2-1; 7 nucleotides match TRBD2. Trimming at V came to 2 bases and at J to 5 bases, leaving 7 bases not matched to a gene. Germline V CDR1 and CDR2: SGHRS, YFSETQ. The CDR3 runs 15 residues. In DNA form, the CDR3 reads TGCGCCAGCAGCTTTGTGGGGGGGAATAACAATGAGCAGTTCTTC. This encodes CASSFVGGNNNEQFF.

The V gene is TRBV5-5, the J gene TRBJ2-1; tentative D call: TRBD1 (5 bases). V lost 4 bases to trimming and J lost 4 bases, with 15 bases between them. From germline, CDR1 is SGHKS and CDR2 YYEKEE (reference sequence). The CDR3 length is 15 residues. CDR3 protein: CASSPDSFSYNEQFF. Here the CDR3 DNA reads TGTGCCAGCAGCCCTGACAGTTTTTCGTACAATGAGCAGTTCTTC. The full variable domain, its missing parts supplied by reference TRBV5-5 and TRBJ2-1, is DAGVTQSPTHLIKTRGQQVTLRCSPISGHKSVSWYQQVLGQGPQFIFQYYEKEERGRGNFPDRFSARQFPNYSSELNVNALLLGDSALYLCASSPDSFSYNEQFFGPGTRLTVL.

This clonotype was observed a handful of times. The chain recombines TRBV4-2 with TRBJ2-1; 11 bases line up with TRBD2. Per the germline V gene, CDR1 is LGHNA and CDR2 is YNFKEQ. The CDR3 spans 15 residues. J lost 5 bases, V lost 5 bases, and 5 bases had no gene match. CDR3 nucleotides: TGTGCCAGCAGCTATCTAGCGGGGGGAAACAATGAGCAGTTCTTC. This encodes CASSYLAGGNNEQFF.

This clonotype was counted a few times. The rearrangement links TRBV5-1 to TRBJ2-7; 9 nucleotides agree with TRBD1. Trimming at V came to 1 base and at J to 2 bases, leaving 4 bases not matched to a gene. Germline V gene lookup returns CDR1 SGHRS and CDR2 YFSETQ. This CDR3 region has 15 residues. This CDR3 is CASSLKQGAPYEQYF. CDR3 DNA: TGCGCCAGCAGCTTGAAACAGGGGGCCCCCTACGAGCAGTACTTC.

There are a few counts of this clonotype. This chain uses TRBV29-1 with TRBJ2-5; maybe TRBD1 (6 bases). Germline lookup yields CDR1 SQVTM and CDR2 ANQGSEA. V gave up 5 bases and J gave up 5 bases, with 18 bases separating them. This CDR3 has 14 residues. The CDR3 DNA follows: TGCAGCGTTTTCGGGAACAGGGATATGGAGACCCAGTACTTC. Protein sequence: CSVFGNRDMETQYF.

This clonotype was seen ten or more times. The chain employs TRBV7-6 and TRBJ2-5, with no clear D. V lost 2 bases, J lost 5 bases, and 9 bases lay in between. Germline values: CDR1 SGHVS, CDR2 FNYEAQ. The CDR3 runs to 13 residues. The DNA for the CDR3 is TGTGCCAGCAGCTTAAGGGATGTCGAGACCCAGTACTTC. Its protein product is CASSLRDVETQYF.

In its sample, this clonotype was seen many times. The chain combines TRBV18 with TRBJ2-2; D is unresolved. CDR1 is KGHSH, CDR2 LQKENI, per germline. V gave up 5 bases and J gave up 2 bases, with 0 bases separating them. The CDR3 contains 11 residues. The CDR3 nucleotides read TGTGCCAGCTCAAACACCGGGGAGCTGTTTTTT. This gives the protein CASSNTGELFF.

The chain links TRBV25-1 to TRBJ2-7, with D possibly TRBD2 on 5 matching bases. The CDR3 length is 14 residues. Per germline, CDR1 MGHDK and CDR2 SYGVNS. V lost 1 base, J lost 0 bases, and 7 bases lay in between. The CDR3 DNA sequence: TGTGCCAGCAGTGAATCCGGGATCTCCTACGAGCAGTACTTC. It is translated as CASSESGISYEQYF.

This clonotype was counted between two and nine times. The chain has TRBV4-2 and TRBJ1-1, with 7 bases matching TRBD1. V was pared by 3 bases and J by 2 bases, with 9 bases of the junction left unmatched. CDR1 and CDR2 from the germline V gene are LGHNA and YNFKEQ. The CDR3 spans 16 residues. CDR3 DNA sequence: TGTGCCAGCAGCCAGGCCCCCGGGACAGCCAACACTGAAGCTTTCTTT. This gives the protein CASSQAPGTANTEAFF.

This clonotype has only a few counts. J is TRBJ1-4 and V is TRBV11-1, with D tentatively TRBD1 (6 bases). Trimming cost V 5 bases and J 0 bases, with 19 bases left between them. Germline-derived CDR1 and CDR2 are SGHAT and FQDESV (reference sequence). The CDR3 is 18 residues long. CDR3 residues: CASSLMGGRIATNEKLFF. CDR3 DNA: TGTGCCAGCAGCCTCATGGGGGGGCGAATTGCAACTAATGAAAAACTGTTTTTT. Together with reference TRBV11-1 and TRBJ1-4, the CDR3 gives the full variable domain: EAEVAQSPRYKITEKSQAVAFWCDPISGHATLYWYRQILGQGPELLVQFQDESVVDDSQLPKDRFSAERLKGVDSTLKIQPAELGDSAMYLCASSLMGGRIATNEKLFFGSGTQLSVL.

This CDR3 reads CASSLDDRAQYF. The CDR3 nucleotides are TGCGCCAGCAGCTTGGACGACAGGGCTCAGTATTTT. The rearrangement joins TRBV5-1 to TRBJ2-3; 7 positions match TRBD1. CDR3 length: 12 amino acids. The germline V gene encodes CDR1 SGHRS and CDR2 YFSETQ. The V and J ends lost 0 bases and 12 bases, in that order; junction bases with no gene match: 4.

The V and J genes are TRBV12-3 or TRBV12-4 and TRBJ1-1; D remains unclear. The V end lost 4 bases, the J end lost 1 base, and 7 bases lay between the germline ends. The CDR3 consists of 13 residues. The CDR3 DNA sequence: TGTGCCAGCAGTTCAGAGAAGAACACTGAAGCTTTCTTT. Its translation is CASSSEKNTEAFF.